This TCR beta chain was sequenced during a study of cytomegalovirus exposure and HLA in healthy donors. Losses at the gene ends were 6 bases for V and 4 bases for J; bases not matched to a gene: 14. The CDR3 has 19 amino acids. Germline CDR1 SGHAT, CDR2 FQNNGV. Amplification used 60 Vbeta primers and 13 Jbeta primers. Generated by immunoSEQ multiplex PCR, the TCRdb table keeps only in-frame clones and is missing some. Here the sample spans more than 200,000 clones, roughly 85% being singletons. The receptor was isolated from a male donor in good health and CMV-seronegative. Material: PBMCs. The chain carries TRBV11-2 and TRBJ2-6, with 11 bases identical to TRBD2. DNA for the CDR3: TGTGCCAGCAGTTTCAATCTAGCGGGAGGTCCCTACGGGGCCAACGTCCTGACTTTC. This codes for CASSFNLAGGPYGANVLTF.